This T cell receptor beta chain was sequenced in a study of T cells in Graves' hyperthyroidism and ophthalmopathy. As regards this clonotype: Its antigen is unidentified.

The CDR3 has 15 amino acids. Germline lookup yields CDR1 SGHTA and CDR2 FQGNSA. V lost 3 bases and J lost 6, with 15 bases in between. Findings and limits, study-wide: Most clonotypes expanded in the thyroid (above 0.001) were also present in blood.

Researchers amplified the TCR beta CDR3 regions from RNA transcripts. In the first-round RT-PCR of the TCR CDR3, the HTBI primer set was used. MiXCR, applied by TCRdb to the multiplex PCR reads, yields one record per CDR3 protein. Among approximately 420,000 distinct CDR3 sequences listed, roughly 13% were seen once. The rearrangement uses TRBV7-2 and TRBJ1-5; D perhaps matches TRBD1 (6 bases). The sample was blood. This TCR derives from a woman in her late teens or twenties with Graves' hyperthyroidism. In DNA, the CDR3 is TGTGCCAGCAGCTTTGGGGGCGCGAGGGGTCAGCCCCAGCATTTT. It specifies CASSFGGARGQPQHF.